What follows is one T cell receptor beta chain and its context. Antigen unknown. The data were obtained in a study of OX40 agonist ivuxolimab in advanced cancers. Study-level results: Relative to CD4+ cells, CD8+ T cells on average had more expanded clones. Undetermined was the antigen specificity of the expanded peripheral T cells.

Here immunoSEQ multiplex PCR was the method, and the copy in TCRdb shows in-frame clones only, minus some. This table holds tens of thousands of clones, 80% to 85% found once. This CDR3 region has 15 residues. V gave up 4 bases and J gave up 1 base; unmatched junction bases: 6. Germline V gives CDR1 MNHEY, CDR2 SVGAGI. The starting material was CD4+ or CD8+ T cells sorted from blood, obtained in a trial of the OX40 agonist ivuxolimab. The V call is TRBV6-5, the J call TRBJ1-2; 7 bases map to TRBD1. The TCR originated in an adult with an advanced solid tumor such as melanoma, head and neck, liver or kidney cancer. In nucleotides, the CDR3 is TGTGCCAGCAGTTCCTCAGGGGGAAGTAACTATGGCTACACCTTC. Amino acids: CASSSSGGSNYGYTF.